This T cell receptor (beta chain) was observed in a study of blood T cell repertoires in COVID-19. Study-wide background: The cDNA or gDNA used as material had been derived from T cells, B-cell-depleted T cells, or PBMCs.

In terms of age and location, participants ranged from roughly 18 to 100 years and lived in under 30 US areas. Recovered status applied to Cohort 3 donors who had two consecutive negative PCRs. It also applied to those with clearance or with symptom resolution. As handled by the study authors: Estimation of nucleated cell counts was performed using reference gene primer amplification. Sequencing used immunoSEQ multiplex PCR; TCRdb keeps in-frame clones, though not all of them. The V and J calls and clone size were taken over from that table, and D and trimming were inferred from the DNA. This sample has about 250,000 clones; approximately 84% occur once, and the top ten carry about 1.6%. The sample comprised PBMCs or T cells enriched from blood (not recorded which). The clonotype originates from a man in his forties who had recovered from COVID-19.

CDR3 sequence: CASSHWGGQSSYEQYF. CDR3 sequence (DNA): TGTGCCAGCAGCCACTGGGGGGGCCAGAGCTCCTACGAGCAGTACTTC. The rearrangement joins TRBV3-1 (or the pseudogene TRBV3-2) to TRBJ2-7, with a possible D match to TRBD2 (7 bases). The V gene's germline CDR1 is LGHDT and CDR2 YNNKEL (reference sequence). V shed 3 bases and J shed 0 bases, with 15 bases lying between them. This CDR3 contains 16 residues.